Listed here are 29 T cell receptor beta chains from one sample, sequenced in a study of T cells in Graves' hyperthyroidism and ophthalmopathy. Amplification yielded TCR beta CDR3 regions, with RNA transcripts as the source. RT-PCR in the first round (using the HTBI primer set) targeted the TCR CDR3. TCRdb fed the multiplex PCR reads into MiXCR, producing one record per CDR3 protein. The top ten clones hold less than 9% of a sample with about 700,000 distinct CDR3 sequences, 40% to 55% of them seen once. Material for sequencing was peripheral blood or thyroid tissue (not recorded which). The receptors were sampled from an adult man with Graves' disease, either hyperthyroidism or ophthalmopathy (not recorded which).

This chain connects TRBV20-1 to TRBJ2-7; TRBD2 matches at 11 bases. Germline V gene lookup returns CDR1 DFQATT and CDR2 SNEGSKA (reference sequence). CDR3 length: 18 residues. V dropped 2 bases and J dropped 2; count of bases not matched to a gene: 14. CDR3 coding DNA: TGCAGTGCTAGATGGGCCGGGGGGCTAGCGGGGGGAGCCTACGAGCAGTACTTC. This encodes CSARWAGGLAGGAYEQYF.

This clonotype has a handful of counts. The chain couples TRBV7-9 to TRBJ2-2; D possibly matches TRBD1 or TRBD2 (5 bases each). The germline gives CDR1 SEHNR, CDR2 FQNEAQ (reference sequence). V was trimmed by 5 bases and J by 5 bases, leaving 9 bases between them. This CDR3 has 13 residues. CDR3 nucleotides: TGTGCCAGCAGCAAGGGACCGACCGGGGAGCTGTTTTTT. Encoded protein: CASSKGPTGELFF.

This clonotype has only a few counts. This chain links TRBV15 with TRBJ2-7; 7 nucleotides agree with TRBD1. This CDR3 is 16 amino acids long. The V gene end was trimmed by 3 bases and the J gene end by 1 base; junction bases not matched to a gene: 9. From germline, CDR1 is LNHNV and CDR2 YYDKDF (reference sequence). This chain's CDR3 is CATSSRDSLSSYEQYF. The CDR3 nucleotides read TGTGCCACCAGCAGCCGGGACAGCCTATCTTCCTACGAGCAGTACTTC.

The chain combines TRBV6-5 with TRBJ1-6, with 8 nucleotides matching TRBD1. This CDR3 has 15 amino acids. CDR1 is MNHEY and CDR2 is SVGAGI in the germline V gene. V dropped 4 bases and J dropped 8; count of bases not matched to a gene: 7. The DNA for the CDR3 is TGTGCCAGCAGTTGGACAGGGTTCGGGGATTCACCCCTCCACTTT. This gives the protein CASSWTGFGDSPLHF.

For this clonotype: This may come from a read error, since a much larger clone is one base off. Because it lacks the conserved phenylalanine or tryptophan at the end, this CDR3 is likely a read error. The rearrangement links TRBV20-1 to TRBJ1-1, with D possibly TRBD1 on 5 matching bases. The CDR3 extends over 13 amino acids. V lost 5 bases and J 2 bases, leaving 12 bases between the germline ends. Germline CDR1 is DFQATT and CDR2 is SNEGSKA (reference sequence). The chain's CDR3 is CSAAGTVNTEAFL. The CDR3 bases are TGCAGTGCTGCCGGGACGGTCAACACTGAAGCTTTCCTT.

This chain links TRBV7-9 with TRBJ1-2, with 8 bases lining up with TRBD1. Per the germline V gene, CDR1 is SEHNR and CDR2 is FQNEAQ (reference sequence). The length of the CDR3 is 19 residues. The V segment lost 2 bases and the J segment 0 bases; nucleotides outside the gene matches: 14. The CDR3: CASSLRGRDRLDTNYGYTF. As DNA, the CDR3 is TGTGCCAGCAGCTTAAGGGGCCGGGACAGGCTCGATACTAACTATGGCTACACCTTC.

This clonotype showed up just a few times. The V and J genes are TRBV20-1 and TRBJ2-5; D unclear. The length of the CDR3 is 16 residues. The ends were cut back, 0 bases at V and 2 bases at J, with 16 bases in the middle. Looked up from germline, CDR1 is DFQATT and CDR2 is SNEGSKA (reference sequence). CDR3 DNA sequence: TGCAGTGCTAGAGATGGTAGATCGGCGATACAAGAGACCCAGTACTTC. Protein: CSARDGRSAIQETQYF.

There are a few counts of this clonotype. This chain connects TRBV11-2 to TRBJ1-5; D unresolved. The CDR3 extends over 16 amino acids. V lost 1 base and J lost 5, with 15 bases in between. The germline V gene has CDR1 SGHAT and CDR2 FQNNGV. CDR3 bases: TGTGCCAGCAGCTTAGCGGGGTTCGGCGGCGATCAGCCCCAGCATTTT. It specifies CASSLAGFGGDQPQHF.

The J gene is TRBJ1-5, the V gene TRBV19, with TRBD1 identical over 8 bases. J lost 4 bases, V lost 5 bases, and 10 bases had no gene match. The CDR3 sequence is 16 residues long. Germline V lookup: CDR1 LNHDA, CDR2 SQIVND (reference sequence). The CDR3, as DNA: TGTGCCAGTAGTGCCAGGACAGGGTTTGGAAATCAGCCCCAGCATTTT. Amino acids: CASSARTGFGNQPQHF.

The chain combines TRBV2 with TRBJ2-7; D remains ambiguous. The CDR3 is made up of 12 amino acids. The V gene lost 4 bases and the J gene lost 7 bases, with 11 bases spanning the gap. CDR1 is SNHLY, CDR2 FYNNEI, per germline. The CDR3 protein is CASSVERDEQYF. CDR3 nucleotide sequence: TGTGCCAGCAGTGTCGAAAGGGATGAGCAGTACTTC.

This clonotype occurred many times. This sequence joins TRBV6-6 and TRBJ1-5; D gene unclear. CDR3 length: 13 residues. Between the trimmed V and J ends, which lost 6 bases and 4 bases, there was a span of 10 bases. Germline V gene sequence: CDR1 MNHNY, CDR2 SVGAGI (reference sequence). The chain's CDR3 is CASRPTINQPQHF. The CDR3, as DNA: TGTGCCAGCAGGCCGACGATAAATCAGCCCCAGCATTTT.

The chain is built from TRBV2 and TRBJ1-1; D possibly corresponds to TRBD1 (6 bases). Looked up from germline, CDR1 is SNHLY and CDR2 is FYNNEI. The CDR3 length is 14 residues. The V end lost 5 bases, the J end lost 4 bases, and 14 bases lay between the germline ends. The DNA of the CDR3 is TGTGCCAGCAGTTACAGGGAGGCCGGCACTGAAGCTTTCTTT. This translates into CASSYREAGTEAFF.

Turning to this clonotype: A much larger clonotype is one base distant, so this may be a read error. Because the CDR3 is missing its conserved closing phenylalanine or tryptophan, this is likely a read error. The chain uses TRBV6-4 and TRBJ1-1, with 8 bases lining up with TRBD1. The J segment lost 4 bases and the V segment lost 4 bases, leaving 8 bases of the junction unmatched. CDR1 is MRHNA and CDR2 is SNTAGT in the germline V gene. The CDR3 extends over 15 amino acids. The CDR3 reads CASSAYRGMSTEAFS. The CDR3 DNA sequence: TGTGCCAGCAGTGCCTACAGGGGGATGAGCACTGAAGCTTTCTCT.

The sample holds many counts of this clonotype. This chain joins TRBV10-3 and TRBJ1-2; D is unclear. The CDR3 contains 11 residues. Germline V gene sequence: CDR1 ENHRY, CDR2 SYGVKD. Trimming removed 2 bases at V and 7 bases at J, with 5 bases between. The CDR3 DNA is TGTGCCATCAGTGAGCGGGTTGGCTACACCTTC. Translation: CAISERVGYTF.

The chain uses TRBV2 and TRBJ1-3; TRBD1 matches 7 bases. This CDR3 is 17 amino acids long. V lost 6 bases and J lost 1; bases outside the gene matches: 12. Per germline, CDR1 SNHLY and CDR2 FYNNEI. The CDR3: CASRPDRAWRSGNTIYF. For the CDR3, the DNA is TGTGCCAGCAGACCCGACAGGGCTTGGAGGTCTGGAAACACCATATATTTT.

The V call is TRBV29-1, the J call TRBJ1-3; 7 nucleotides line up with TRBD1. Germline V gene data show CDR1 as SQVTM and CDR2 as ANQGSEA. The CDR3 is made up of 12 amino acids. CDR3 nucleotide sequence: TGCAGAGCCGACAGGGCCGGAAACACCATATATTTT. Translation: CRADRAGNTIYF.

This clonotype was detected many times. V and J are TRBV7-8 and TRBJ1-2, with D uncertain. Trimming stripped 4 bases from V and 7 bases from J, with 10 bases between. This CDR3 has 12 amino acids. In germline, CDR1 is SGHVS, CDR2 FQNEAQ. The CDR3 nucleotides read TGTGCCAGCAGCTCCCGAACGGGTGGCTACACCTTC. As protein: CASSSRTGGYTF.

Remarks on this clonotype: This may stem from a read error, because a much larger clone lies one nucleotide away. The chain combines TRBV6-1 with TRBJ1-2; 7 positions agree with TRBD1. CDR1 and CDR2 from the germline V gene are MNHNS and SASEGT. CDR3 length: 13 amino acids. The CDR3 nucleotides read TGTGCCATCAGTGAAGCAGGGACAGATGACTACACCTTC. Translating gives CAISEAGTDDYTF.

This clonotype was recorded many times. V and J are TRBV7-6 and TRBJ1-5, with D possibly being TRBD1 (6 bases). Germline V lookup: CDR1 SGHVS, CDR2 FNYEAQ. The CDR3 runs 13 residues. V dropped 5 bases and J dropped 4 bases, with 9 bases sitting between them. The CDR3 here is CASSSRGNQPQHF. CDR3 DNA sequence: TGTGCCAGCAGCAGCAGGGGTAATCAGCCCCAGCATTTT.

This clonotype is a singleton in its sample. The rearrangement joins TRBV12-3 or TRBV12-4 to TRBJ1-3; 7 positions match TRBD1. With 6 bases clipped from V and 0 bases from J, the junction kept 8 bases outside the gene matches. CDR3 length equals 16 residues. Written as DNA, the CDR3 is TGTGCCAGCAGAAAACAGGGGTCGAGCTCTGGAAACACCATATATTTT. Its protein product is CASRKQGSSSGNTIYF.

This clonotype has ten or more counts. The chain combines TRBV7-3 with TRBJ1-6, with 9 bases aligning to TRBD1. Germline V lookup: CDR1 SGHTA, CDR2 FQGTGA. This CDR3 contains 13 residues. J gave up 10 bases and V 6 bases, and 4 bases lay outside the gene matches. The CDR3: CASRRDRESPLHF. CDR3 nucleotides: TGTGCCAGCAGAAGGGACAGGGAGTCACCCCTCCACTTT.

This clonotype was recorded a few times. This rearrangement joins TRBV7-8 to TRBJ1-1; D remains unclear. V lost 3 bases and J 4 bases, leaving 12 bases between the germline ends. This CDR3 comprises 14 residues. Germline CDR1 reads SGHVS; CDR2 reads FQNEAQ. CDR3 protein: CASSLPGLSTEAFF. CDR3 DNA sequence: TGTGCCAGCAGCTTGCCGGGTTTGAGCACTGAAGCTTTCTTT.

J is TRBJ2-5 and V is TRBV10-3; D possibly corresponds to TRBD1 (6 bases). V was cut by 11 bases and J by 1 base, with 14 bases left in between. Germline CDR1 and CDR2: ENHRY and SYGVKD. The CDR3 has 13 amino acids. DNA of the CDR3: TGTGCCGGCCGGACACAGGGCCAAGAGACCCAGTACTTC. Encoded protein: CAGRTQGQETQYF.

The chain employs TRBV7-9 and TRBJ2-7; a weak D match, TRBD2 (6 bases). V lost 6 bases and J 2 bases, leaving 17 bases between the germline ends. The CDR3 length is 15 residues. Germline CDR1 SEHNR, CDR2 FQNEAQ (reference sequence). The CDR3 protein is CASSYSRDSPYEQYF. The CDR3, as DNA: TGTGCCAGCAGTTACTCGAGGGACTCTCCCTACGAGCAGTACTTC.

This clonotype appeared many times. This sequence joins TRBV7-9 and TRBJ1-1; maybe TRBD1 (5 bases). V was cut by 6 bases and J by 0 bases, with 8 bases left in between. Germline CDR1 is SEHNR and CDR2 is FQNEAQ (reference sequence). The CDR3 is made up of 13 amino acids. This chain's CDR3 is CASRAGMNTEAFF. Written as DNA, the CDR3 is TGTGCCAGCAGGGCAGGGATGAACACTGAAGCTTTCTTT.

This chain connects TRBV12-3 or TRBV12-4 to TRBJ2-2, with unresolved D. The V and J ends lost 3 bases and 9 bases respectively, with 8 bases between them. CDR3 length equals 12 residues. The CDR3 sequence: CASSFASRELFF. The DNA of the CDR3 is TGTGCCAGCAGTTTCGCCAGCCGGGAGCTGTTTTTT.

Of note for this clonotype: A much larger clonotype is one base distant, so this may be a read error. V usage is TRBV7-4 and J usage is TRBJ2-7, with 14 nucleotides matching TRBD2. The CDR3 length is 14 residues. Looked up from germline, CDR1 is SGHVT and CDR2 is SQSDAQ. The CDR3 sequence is CASSVGLAGGEQHF. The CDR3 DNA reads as TGTGCCAGCAGCGTAGGACTAGCGGGGGGCGAGCAGCACTTC.

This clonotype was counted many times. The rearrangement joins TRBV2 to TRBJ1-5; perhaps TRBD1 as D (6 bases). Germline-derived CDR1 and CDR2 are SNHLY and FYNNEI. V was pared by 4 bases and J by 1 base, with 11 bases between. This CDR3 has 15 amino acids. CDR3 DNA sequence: TGTGCCAGCAGTGCAGAAGGGGGGAGCAATCAGCCCCAGCATTTT. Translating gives CASSAEGGSNQPQHF. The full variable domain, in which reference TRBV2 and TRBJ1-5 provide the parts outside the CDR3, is EPEVTQTPSHQVTQMGQEVILRCVPISNHLYFYWYRQILGQKVEFLVSFYNNEISEKSEIFDDQFSVERPDGSNFTLKIRSTKLEDSAMYFCASSAEGGSNQPQHFGDGTRLSIL.

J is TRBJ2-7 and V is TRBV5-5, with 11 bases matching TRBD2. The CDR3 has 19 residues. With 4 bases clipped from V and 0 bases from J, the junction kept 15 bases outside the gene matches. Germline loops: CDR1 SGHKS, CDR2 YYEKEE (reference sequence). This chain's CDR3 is CASSHRLVLAGENSYEQYF. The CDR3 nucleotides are TGTGCCAGCAGCCATCGTCTGGTACTAGCGGGGGAGAACTCCTACGAGCAGTACTTC.